The entry that follows covers one T cell receptor (beta chain) sequence. Authors' data handling: Amplifying reference gene primers gave estimates of nucleated cell counts. The method was immunoSEQ multiplex PCR; TCRdb's version includes in-frame clones alone and lacks a portion of them. The V and J calls and the clone size are those of that table, but D and trimming were determined from the DNA. The table has around 270,000 clones, 75% to 90% seen once. This entry is derived from a study of blood T cell repertoires in COVID-19. Study-level information: The United States, Italy and Spain were the sources of the acute and convalescent COVID-19 samples. PBMCs, B-cell-depleted T cells, or T cells provided the cDNA or gDNA that made up the material.

Source material: peripheral blood. This receptor was obtained from a young man with active or convalescent COVID-19.

CDR3 residues: CASGDDRDRDGVEQYF. CDR3 DNA: TGTGCTAGTGGTGACGACCGGGACAGGGATGGGGTCGAGCAGTACTTC. The chain carries TRBV12-5 and TRBJ2-7, with 9 bases aligning to TRBD1. This CDR3 is built from 16 residues. The ends lost 5 bases at V and 6 bases at J; junction bases unmatched: 14. Germline lookup yields CDR1 LGHNT and CDR2 FRNRAP.